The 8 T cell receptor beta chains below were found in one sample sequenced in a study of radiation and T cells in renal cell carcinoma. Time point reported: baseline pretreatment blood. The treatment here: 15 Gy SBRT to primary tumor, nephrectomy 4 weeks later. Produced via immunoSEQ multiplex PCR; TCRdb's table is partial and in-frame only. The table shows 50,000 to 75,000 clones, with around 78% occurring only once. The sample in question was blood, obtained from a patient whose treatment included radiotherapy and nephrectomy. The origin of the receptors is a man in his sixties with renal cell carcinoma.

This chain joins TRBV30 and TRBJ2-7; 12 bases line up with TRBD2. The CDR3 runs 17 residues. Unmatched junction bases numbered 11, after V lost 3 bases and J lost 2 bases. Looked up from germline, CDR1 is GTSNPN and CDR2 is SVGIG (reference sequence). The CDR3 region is CAWSSTSGGFVAYEQYF. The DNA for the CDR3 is TGTGCCTGGAGCTCTACTAGCGGGGGGTTTGTTGCCTACGAGCAGTACTTC.

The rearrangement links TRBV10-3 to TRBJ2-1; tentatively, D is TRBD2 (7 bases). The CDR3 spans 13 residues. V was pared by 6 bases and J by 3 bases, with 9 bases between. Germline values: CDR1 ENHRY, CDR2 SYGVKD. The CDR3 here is CAIRRGGYNEQFF. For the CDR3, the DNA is TGTGCCATCAGAAGGGGGGGCTACAATGAGCAGTTCTTC.

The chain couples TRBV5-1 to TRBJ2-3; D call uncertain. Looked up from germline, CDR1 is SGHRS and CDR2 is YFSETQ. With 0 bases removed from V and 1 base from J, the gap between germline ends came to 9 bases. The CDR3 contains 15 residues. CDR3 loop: CASSLAPGGTDTQYF. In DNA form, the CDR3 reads TGCGCCAGCAGCTTGGCCCCAGGAGGCACAGATACGCAGTATTTT.

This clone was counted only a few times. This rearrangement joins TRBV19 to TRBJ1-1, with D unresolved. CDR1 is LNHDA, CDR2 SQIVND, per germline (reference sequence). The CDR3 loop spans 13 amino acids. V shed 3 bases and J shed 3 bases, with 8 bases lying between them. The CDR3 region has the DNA TGTGCCAGTAGTATCAATTTGCACACTGAAGCTTTCTTT. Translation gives CASSINLHTEAFF.

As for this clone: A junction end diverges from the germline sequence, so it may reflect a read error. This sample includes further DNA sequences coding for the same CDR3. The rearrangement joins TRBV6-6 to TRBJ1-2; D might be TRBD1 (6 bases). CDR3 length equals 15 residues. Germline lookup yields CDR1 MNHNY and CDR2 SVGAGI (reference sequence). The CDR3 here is CASSPGVISNYGYTF. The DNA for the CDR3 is TGTGCCAGCAGCCCAGGGGTGATAAGTAACTATGGTTACACCTTC.

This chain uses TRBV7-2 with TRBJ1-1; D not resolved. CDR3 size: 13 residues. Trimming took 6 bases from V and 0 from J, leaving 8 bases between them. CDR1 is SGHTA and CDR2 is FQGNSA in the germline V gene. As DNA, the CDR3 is TGTGCCAGCAGAGGGCAGATGAACACTGAAGCTTTCTTT. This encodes CASRGQMNTEAFF. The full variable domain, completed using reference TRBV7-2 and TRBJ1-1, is GAGVSQSPSNKVTEKGKDVELRCDPISGHTALYWYRQSLGQGLEFLIYFQGNSAPDKSGLPSDRFSAERTGGSVSTLTIQRTQQEDSAVYLCASRGQMNTEAFFGQGTRLTVV.

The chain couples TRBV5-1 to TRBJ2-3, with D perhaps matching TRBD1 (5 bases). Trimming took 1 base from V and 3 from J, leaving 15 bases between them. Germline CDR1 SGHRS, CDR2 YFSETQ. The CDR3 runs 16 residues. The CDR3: CASSLLPPDRTDTQYF. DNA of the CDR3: TGCGCCAGCAGCTTGTTACCCCCCGACAGAACAGATACGCAGTATTTT.

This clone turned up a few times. CDR3 DNA sequence: TGTGCCAGCAGTCTCGACAGGGGATACAATGAGCAGTTCTTC. Translation gives CASSLDRGYNEQFF. The rearrangement links TRBV27 to TRBJ2-1; 8 bases align to TRBD1. V lost 5 bases to trimming and J lost 4 bases; unmatched junction nucleotides: 4. The CDR3 sequence is 14 residues long. The germline CDR1 and CDR2 sequences are MNHEY and SMNVEV (reference sequence).